Following are 25 T cell receptor beta chains from one sample sequenced in a study of cytomegalovirus exposure and HLA in healthy donors. Assay: immunoSEQ multiplex PCR; the TCRdb copy retains only in-frame clones and omits some. The data show 200,000 to 250,000 clones, about 87% seen once. The material sequenced was PBMCs. The receptors here all came from a young man in good health and CMV-seronegative.

This chain connects TRBV4-3 to TRBJ2-5; TRBD1 matches at 9 bases. Germline V gives CDR1 LGHNA, CDR2 YSLEER. The CDR3 contains 19 residues. The V segment lost 0 bases and the J segment 2 bases; nucleotides outside the gene matches: 13. CDR3 region: CASSQETPGQGPPQETQYF. The CDR3 coding sequence is TGCGCCAGCAGCCAAGAGACCCCGGGACAGGGCCCACCGCAAGAGACCCAGTACTTC.

The CDR3 DNA reads as TGTGCCAGCAGCTTATTCCCTGAGGTAGAGCAGTACTTC. This sequence encodes CASSLFPEVEQYF. This chain links TRBV11-2 with TRBJ2-7; D remains unclear. Germline V lookup: CDR1 SGHAT, CDR2 FQNNGV. Trimming took 2 bases from V and 7 from J, leaving 12 bases between them. This CDR3 is 13 amino acids long.

This clone was detected once. This rearrangement joins TRBV27 to TRBJ2-4, with D possibly matching TRBD2 (6 bases). This CDR3 spans 16 amino acids. Germline CDR1 and CDR2: MNHEY and SMNVEV (reference sequence). V was cut by 5 bases and J by 0 bases, with 14 bases left in between. CDR3 nucleotides: TGTGCCAGCAGTCCATGGGGGGTTTTAGCCAAAAACATTCAGTACTTC. Residues: CASSPWGVLAKNIQYF.

This clone has just one count. In nucleotides, the CDR3 is TGCGCCAGCAGCGCGACAGGGTCGGCAAACACCATATATTTT. Its protein is CASSATGSANTIYF. This sequence joins TRBV5-1 and TRBJ1-3; TRBD1 agrees at 7 bases. CDR3 size: 14 residues. CDR1 is SGHRS, CDR2 YFSETQ, per germline. After removal of 4 bases from V and 6 bases from J, the junction contained 7 bases not matched to a gene.

The rearrangement joins TRBV6-5 to TRBJ2-5, with 7 bases that match TRBD1. CDR1 is MNHEY and CDR2 is SVGAGI in the germline V gene. The V and J ends lost 8 bases and 5 bases, in that order; junction bases with no gene match: 5. This CDR3 spans 12 amino acids. CDR3 coding DNA: TGTGCCAGCTCGGGACAGAGCGAGACCCAGTACTTC. Its translation is CASSGQSETQYF.

The CDR3 region is CASSLVPSGRAGELFF. The DNA of the CDR3 is TGTGCCAGCAGTTTGGTGCCTAGCGGGAGGGCCGGGGAGCTGTTTTTT. This rearrangement joins TRBV28 to TRBJ2-2; 12 bases line up with TRBD2. This CDR3 is 16 amino acids long. V lost 3 bases to trimming and J lost 6 bases; unmatched junction nucleotides: 5. Germline V CDR1 and CDR2: MDHEN, SYDVKM.

J is TRBJ2-7 and V is TRBV28; 7 nucleotides match TRBD2. Germline trimming cut 2 bases from V and 6 bases from J; bases unmatched to any gene: 10. Germline lookup yields CDR1 MDHEN and CDR2 SYDVKM. The CDR3 consists of 15 residues. CDR3: CASSLIFGLAAEQYF. DNA of the CDR3: TGTGCCAGCAGTTTAATATTTGGGCTAGCGGCCGAGCAGTACTTC.

V is TRBV28 and J is TRBJ2-4, with D tentatively TRBD1 (6 bases). CDR3 length equals 16 residues. Deletions cut 9 bases from V and 1 base from J, with 19 bases between. The germline V gene has CDR1 MDHEN and CDR2 SYDVKM. CDR3: CASFPQGRRAKNIQYF. Written as DNA, the CDR3 is TGTGCCAGTTTTCCCCAGGGGCGCCGGGCCAAAAACATTCAGTACTTC.

The V gene is TRBV5-1, the J gene TRBJ1-3, with D perhaps matching TRBD1 (6 bases). The V gene lost 4 bases and the J gene lost 4 bases, with 15 bases spanning the gap. Germline V gene sequence: CDR1 SGHRS, CDR2 YFSETQ. The CDR3 has 15 amino acids. The chain's CDR3 is CASSRRLDRGNTIYF. CDR3 in DNA: TGCGCCAGCAGCCGAAGACTCGACAGGGGAAACACCATATATTTT.

This chain connects TRBV18 to TRBJ2-3; the D is unclear. Germline V CDR1 and CDR2: KGHSH, LQKENI. The CDR3 totals 13 residues. V was cut by 0 bases and J by 5 bases, with 6 bases left in between. CDR3 region: CASSPPKQDTQYF. CDR3 DNA sequence: TGTGCCAGCTCACCACCGAAGCAAGATACGCAGTATTTT.

The gene calls are TRBV4-1 and TRBJ2-7, with D perhaps TRBD1 (6 bases). Trimming took 5 bases from V and 1 from J, leaving 15 bases between them. The CDR3 totals 15 residues. Looked up from germline, CDR1 is MGHRA and CDR2 is YSYEKL. The CDR3 here is CASSTPGERSYEQYF. The CDR3 nucleotides read TGCGCCAGCAGCACTCCAGGGGAACGATCCTACGAGCAGTACTTC.

The V call is TRBV4-1, the J call TRBJ1-1; TRBD1 matches 10 bases. Per germline, CDR1 MGHRA and CDR2 YSYEKL. J lost 3 bases, V lost 9 bases, and 7 bases had no gene match. This CDR3 is built from 14 residues. CDR3 loop: CASTPGQGHTEAFF. For the CDR3, the DNA is TGCGCCAGTACCCCGGGACAGGGGCACACTGAAGCTTTCTTT.

The chain has TRBV7-2 and TRBJ2-7; possible D gene TRBD1, 5 bases. CDR1 SGHTA and CDR2 FQGNSA come from the germline V gene. Deletions cut 5 bases from V and 3 bases from J, with 11 bases between. The CDR3 runs 13 residues. The CDR3 loop is CASSNRQNYEQYF. As DNA, the CDR3 is TGTGCCAGCAGCAACCGACAGAACTACGAGCAGTACTTC. Complete variable domain (other parts from reference TRBV7-2 and TRBJ2-7): GAGVSQSPSNKVTEKGKDVELRCDPISGHTALYWYRQSLGQGLEFLIYFQGNSAPDKSGLPSDRFSAERTGGSVSTLTIQRTQQEDSAVYLCASSNRQNYEQYFGPGTRLTVT.

V gene TRBV9 combines with J gene TRBJ2-1, with D maybe TRBD2 (6 bases). Germline lookup yields CDR1 SGDLS and CDR2 YYNGEE. The CDR3 is 16 amino acids. V was clipped by 4 bases and J by 0 bases, with 14 bases between them. The CDR3 region has the DNA TGTGCCAGCAGCCTCTATAGCGGTAGCTCCTACAATGAGCAGTTCTTC. Encoded protein: CASSLYSGSSYNEQFF.

This clone has just a few counts. The chain carries TRBV7-9 and TRBJ2-7; D is unclear. This CDR3 spans 12 amino acids. Germline V gene sequence: CDR1 SEHNR, CDR2 FQNEAQ (reference sequence). V lost 2 bases and J lost 4, with 6 bases in between. CDR3 DNA: TGTGCCAGCAGCTTATCAGGTTACGAGCAGTACTTC. It specifies CASSLSGYEQYF.

The rearrangement uses TRBV23-1 and TRBJ2-7; 9 bases are a match to TRBD1. TRBV23-1 is classed as an ORF, of uncertain function. The CDR3 is 17 amino acids. V was pared by 2 bases and J by 4 bases, with 12 bases of the junction left unmatched. The chain's CDR3 is CASSQNRGREFVYEQYF. The CDR3 region has the DNA TGCGCCAGCAGTCAAAACAGGGGGCGAGAATTTGTTTACGAGCAGTACTTC.

V and J are TRBV11-2 and TRBJ2-7, with TRBD2 identical over 8 bases. The CDR3 totals 15 residues. Germline V gene data show CDR1 as SGHAT and CDR2 as FQNNGV. The V and J ends lost 2 bases and 1 base, in that order; junction bases with no gene match: 4. This chain's CDR3 is CASSLYSSGSYEQYF. The CDR3 region has the DNA TGTGCCAGCAGCTTATATTCTAGCGGGTCCTACGAGCAGTACTTC.

The V gene is TRBV30, the J gene TRBJ2-1; D not certain. Trimming shortened V by 4 bases and J by 3 bases, and 13 bases separated the two germline ends. Germline V lookup: CDR1 GTSNPN, CDR2 SVGIG (reference sequence). There are 14 residues in the CDR3. CDR3 coding DNA: TGTGCCTGGACCGCCAGCGCGAGCTACAATGAGCAGTTCTTC. Amino acids: CAWTASASYNEQFF.

This clone was observed a few times. The rearrangement uses TRBV6-5 and TRBJ1-1; D gene ambiguous. V lost 2 bases and J 1 base, leaving 2 bases between the germline ends. Germline-derived CDR1 and CDR2 are MNHEY and SVGAGI. This CDR3 region has 12 residues. The CDR3 here is CASSYRNTEAFF. CDR3 nucleotides: TGTGCCAGCAGTTACCGGAACACTGAAGCTTTCTTT.

This clone was seen once. The genes are TRBV6-5 and TRBJ2-7; TRBD1 matches at 7 bases. V gave up 3 bases and J gave up 6 bases; unmatched junction bases: 11. This CDR3 has 15 residues. The germline gives CDR1 MNHEY, CDR2 SVGAGI. CDR3 bases: TGTGCCAGCAGTTATACAGGGGAAAACGCGGGCGAGCAGTACTTC. Protein product: CASSYTGENAGEQYF.

V usage is TRBV4-3 and J usage is TRBJ2-1, with TRBD1 as a possible D gene (6 bases). The CDR3 contains 16 residues. Per germline, CDR1 LGHNA and CDR2 YSLEER. V was shortened by 4 bases and J by 9 bases, with 22 bases between the two germline ends. This chain's CDR3 is CASSPGQTGLSGEQFF. The CDR3, as DNA: TGCGCCAGCAGCCCCGGCCAGACAGGTTTAAGCGGTGAGCAGTTCTTC.

This chain joins TRBV21-1 and TRBJ2-7; TRBD1, the table's D call, was not compared with the DNA. TRBV21-1 is assigned pseudogene status. CDR3 size: 14 residues. The DNA for the CDR3 is TGTGCCAGCAGCCTCAGAGACAATTCCTACGAGCAGTACTTC. Amino acid sequence: CASSLRDNSYEQYF.

V and J are TRBV10-1 and TRBJ2-2; D remains unclear. The CDR3 is made up of 13 amino acids. The V end lost 5 bases, the J end lost 4 bases, and 8 bases lay between the germline ends. In germline, CDR1 is WNHNN, CDR2 SYGVQD (reference sequence). The CDR3: CASSSTPTGELFF. In nucleotides, the CDR3 is TGCGCCAGCAGTTCGACACCCACCGGGGAGCTGTTTTTT.

This clone showed up just once. The chain employs TRBV20-1 and TRBJ2-7; D uncertain. The germline V and J ends were trimmed by 6 bases and 2 bases, with 8 bases remaining between them. The CDR3 has 11 residues. The germline V gene has CDR1 DFQATT and CDR2 SNEGSKA (reference sequence). This CDR3 is CSAGFPYEQYF. The CDR3 coding sequence is TGCAGTGCCGGGTTTCCCTACGAGCAGTACTTC.

J is TRBJ2-2 and V is TRBV5-1; the D gene is possibly TRBD1 (6 bases). Germline V gives CDR1 SGHRS, CDR2 YFSETQ. The CDR3 totals 18 residues. V lost 1 base to trimming and J lost 1 base, with 17 bases between them. The chain's CDR3 is CASSLISVQTGNTGELFF. CDR3 nucleotide sequence: TGCGCCAGCAGCTTGATCTCGGTTCAGACAGGGAACACCGGGGAGCTGTTTTTT.